This T cell receptor (beta chain) was profiled in a study of early T cells in non-severe SARS-CoV-2 infection. This clonotype was recorded a few times. Using its own MiXCR run on the 5' RACE reads, TCRdb lists one record per CDR3 protein. The sample lists more than 40,000 distinct CDR3 sequences, more than 4.5% seen once, with 5% to 5.5% in the top ten. The CDR3 length is 15 residues. The germline V gene encodes CDR1 DFQATT and CDR2 SNEGSKA (reference sequence). The chain couples TRBV20-1 to TRBJ2-5; TRBD2 is a possible D gene (6 bases). The sequenced sample was whole blood, obtained at baseline. This TCR was sampled from an adult who was a healthcare worker with PCR-confirmed SARS-CoV-2 infection or an uninfected control (not recorded which). The CDR3 sequence is CSPPQVGGGRETQYF. In DNA, the CDR3 is TGCAGCCCCCCCCAGGTGGGAGGAGGTCGAGAGACCCAGTACTTC.